The entry that follows covers one TCR beta chain sequence. The data were obtained in a study of blood T cell repertoires in COVID-19. About the research overall: Specimens from acute and convalescent COVID-19 originated in the United States, Italy and Spain. PBMCs, B-cell-depleted T cells, or T cells were the source of the cDNA or gDNA that made up the material.

V shed 5 bases and J 2 bases; nucleotides not matched to a gene: 2. CDR3 length equals 16 residues. Per the germline V gene, CDR1 is SNHLY and CDR2 is FYNNEI. In the source study's methods: The authors estimated nucleated cell counts from reference gene primer amplification. Libraries were prepared by immunoSEQ multiplex PCR; TCRdb keeps only in-frame clonotypes and omits some of them. The D gene and trimming were derived from the DNA, and the V and J assignments and clone size from that table. Among about 80,000 clones listed, around 83% were seen once. This clonotype originated in a human donor in a cohort sampled during active COVID-19. Sequencing was done on a sample of peripheral blood. The chain combines TRBV2 with TRBJ2-5; 16 positions match TRBD2. The CDR3 sequence is CASSPGLAGGQETQYF. The CDR3 DNA reads TGTGCCAGCAGTCCGGGACTAGCGGGGGGGCAAGAGACCCAGTACTTC.